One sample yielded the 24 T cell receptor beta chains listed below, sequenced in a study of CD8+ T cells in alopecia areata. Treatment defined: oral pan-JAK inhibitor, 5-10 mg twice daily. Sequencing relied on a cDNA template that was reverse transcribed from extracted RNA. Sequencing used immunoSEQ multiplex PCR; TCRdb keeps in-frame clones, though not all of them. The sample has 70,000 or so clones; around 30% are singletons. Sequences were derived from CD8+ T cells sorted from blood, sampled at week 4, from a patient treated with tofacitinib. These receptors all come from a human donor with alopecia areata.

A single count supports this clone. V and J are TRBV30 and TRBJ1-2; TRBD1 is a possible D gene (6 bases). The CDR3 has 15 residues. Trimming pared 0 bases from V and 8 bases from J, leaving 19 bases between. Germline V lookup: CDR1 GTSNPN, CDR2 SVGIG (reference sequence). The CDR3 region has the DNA TGTGCCTGGAGTGTATCGGTTATGGGGGGCGACGGCTACACCTTC. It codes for CAWSVSVMGGDGYTF. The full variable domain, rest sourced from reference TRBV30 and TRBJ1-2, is SQTIHQWPATLVQPVGSPLSLECTVEGTSNPNLYWYRQAAGRGLQLLFYSVGIGQISSEVPQNLSASRPQDRQFILSSKKLLLSDSGFYLCAWSVSVMGGDGYTFGSGTRLTVV.

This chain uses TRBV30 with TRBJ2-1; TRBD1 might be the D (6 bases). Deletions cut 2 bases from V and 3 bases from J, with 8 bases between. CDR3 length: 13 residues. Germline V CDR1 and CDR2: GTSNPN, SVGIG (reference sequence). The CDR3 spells CAWSSDSYNEQFF. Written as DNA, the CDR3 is TGTGCCTGGAGTTCGGACAGCTACAATGAGCAGTTCTTC. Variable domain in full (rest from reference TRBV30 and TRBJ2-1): SQTIHQWPATLVQPVGSPLSLECTVEGTSNPNLYWYRQAAGRGLQLLFYSVGIGQISSEVPQNLSASRPQDRQFILSSKKLLLSDSGFYLCAWSSDSYNEQFFGPGTRLTVL.

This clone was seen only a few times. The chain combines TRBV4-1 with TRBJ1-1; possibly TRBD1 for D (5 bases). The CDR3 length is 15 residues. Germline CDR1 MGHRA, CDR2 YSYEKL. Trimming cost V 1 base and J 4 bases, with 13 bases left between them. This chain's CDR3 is CASSQVDKLSTEAFF. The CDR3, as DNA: TGCGCCAGCAGCCAAGTGGACAAATTGAGCACTGAAGCTTTCTTT.

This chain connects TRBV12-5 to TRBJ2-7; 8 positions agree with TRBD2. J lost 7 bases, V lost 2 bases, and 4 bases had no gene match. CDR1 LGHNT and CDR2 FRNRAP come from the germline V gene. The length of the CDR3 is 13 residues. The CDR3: CASGLTPGGEQYF. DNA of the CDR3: TGTGCTAGTGGTTTGACCCCGGGGGGGGAGCAGTACTTC.

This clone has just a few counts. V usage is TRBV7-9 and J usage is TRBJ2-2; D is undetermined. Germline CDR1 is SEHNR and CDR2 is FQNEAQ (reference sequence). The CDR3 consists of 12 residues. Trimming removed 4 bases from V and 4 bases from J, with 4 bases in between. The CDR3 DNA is TGTGCCAGCAGCTACACCACCGGGGAGCTGTTTTTT. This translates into CASSYTTGELFF.

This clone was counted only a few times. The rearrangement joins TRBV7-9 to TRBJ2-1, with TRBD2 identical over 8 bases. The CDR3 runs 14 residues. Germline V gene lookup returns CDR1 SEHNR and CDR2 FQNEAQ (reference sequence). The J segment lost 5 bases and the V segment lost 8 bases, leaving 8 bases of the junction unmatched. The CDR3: CASPGGVADNEQFF. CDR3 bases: TGTGCCAGCCCCGGGGGGGTAGCGGACAATGAGCAGTTCTTC. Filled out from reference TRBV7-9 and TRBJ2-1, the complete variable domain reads DTGVSQNPRHKITKRGQNVTFRCDPISEHNRLYWYRQTLGQGPEFLTYFQNEAQLEKSRLLSDRFSAERPKGSFSTLEIQRTEQGDSAMYLCASPGGVADNEQFFGPGTRLTVL.

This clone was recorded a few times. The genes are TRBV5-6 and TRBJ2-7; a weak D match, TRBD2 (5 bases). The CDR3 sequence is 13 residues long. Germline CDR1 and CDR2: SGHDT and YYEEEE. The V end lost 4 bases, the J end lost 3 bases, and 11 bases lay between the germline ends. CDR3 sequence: CASSEKRDYEQYF. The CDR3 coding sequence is TGTGCCAGCAGCGAAAAGAGGGACTACGAGCAGTACTTC. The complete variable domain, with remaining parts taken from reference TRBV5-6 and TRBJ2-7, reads DAGVTQSPTHLIKTRGQQVTLRCSPKSGHDTVSWYQQALGQGPQFIFQYYEEEERQRGNFPDRFSGHQFPNYSSELNVNALLLGDSALYLCASSEKRDYEQYFGPGTRLTVT.

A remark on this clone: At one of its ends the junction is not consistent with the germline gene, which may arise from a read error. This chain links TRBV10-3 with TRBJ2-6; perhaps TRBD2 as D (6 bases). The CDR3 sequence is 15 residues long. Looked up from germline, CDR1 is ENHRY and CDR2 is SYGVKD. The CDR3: CASSGGTGGANVLTF. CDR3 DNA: TGTGCCAGCAGTGGTGGGACTGGTGGGGCCAACGTCCTGACTTTC.

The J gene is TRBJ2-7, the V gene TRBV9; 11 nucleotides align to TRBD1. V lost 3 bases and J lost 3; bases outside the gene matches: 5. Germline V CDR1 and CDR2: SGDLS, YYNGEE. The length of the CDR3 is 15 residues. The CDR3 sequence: CASSAGTGGDYEQYF. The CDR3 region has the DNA TGTGCCAGCAGCGCCGGGACAGGGGGGGACTACGAGCAGTACTTC. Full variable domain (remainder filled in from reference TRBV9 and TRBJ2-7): DSGVTQTPKHLITATGQRVTLRCSPRSGDLSVYWYQQSLDQGLQFLIQYYNGEERAKGNILERFSAQQFPDLHSELNLSSLELGDSALYFCASSAGTGGDYEQYFGPGTRLTVT.

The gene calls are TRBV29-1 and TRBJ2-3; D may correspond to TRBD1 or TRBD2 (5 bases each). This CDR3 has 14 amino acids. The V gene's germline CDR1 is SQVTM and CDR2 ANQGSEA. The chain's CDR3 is CSAEDPRGADTQYF. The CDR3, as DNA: TGCAGTGCCGAGGACCCGAGAGGGGCAGATACGCAGTATTTT.

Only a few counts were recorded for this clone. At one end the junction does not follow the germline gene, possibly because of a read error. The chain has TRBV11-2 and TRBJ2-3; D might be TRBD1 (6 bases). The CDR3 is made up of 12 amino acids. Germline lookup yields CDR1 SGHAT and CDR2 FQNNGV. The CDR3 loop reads CASSPRGAGQYF. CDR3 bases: TGCGCCAGCAGTCCCAGGGGCGCGGGGCAGTATTTT.

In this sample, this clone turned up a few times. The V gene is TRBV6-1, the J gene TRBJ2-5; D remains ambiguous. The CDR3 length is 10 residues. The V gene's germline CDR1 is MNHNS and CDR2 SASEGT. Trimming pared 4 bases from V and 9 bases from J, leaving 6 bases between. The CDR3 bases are TGTGCCAGCAGTGTAGGGCCCCAGTACTTC. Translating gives CASSVGPQYF.

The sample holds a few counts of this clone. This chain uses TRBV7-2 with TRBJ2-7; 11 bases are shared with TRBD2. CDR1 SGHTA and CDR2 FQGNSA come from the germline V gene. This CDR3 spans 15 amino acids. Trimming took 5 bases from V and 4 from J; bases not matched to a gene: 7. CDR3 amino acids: CASSAGTSGAYEQYF. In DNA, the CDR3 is TGTGCCAGCAGCGCCGGGACTAGCGGCGCTTACGAGCAGTACTTC.

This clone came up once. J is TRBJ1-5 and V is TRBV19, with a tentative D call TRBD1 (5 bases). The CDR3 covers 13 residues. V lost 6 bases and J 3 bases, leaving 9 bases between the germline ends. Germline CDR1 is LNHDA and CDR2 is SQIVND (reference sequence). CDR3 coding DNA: TGTGCCAGTAGACCACAGGACAATCAGCCCCAGCATTTT. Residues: CASRPQDNQPQHF.

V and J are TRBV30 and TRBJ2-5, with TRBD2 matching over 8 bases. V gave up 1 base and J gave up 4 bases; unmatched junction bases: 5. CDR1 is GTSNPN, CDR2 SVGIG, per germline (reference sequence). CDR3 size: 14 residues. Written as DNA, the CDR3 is TGTGCCTGGAGTGGGCCAGCGGGGGCAGAGACCCAGTACTTC. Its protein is CAWSGPAGAETQYF. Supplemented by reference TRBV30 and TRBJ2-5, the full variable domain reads SQTIHQWPATLVQPVGSPLSLECTVEGTSNPNLYWYRQAAGRGLQLLFYSVGIGQISSEVPQNLSASRPQDRQFILSSKKLLLSDSGFYLCAWSGPAGAETQYFGPGTRLLVL.

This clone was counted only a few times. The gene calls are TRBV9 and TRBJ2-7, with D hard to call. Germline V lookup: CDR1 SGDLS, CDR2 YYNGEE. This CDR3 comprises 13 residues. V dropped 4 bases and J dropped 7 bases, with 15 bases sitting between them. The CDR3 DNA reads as TGTGCCAGCAGCTCGACTTCCGCCGGGGAGCAGTACTTC. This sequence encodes CASSSTSAGEQYF.

The CDR3 DNA sequence: TGCAGCGGGATAGGGACAGGGACCTACAATGAGCAGTTCTTC. It is translated as CSGIGTGTYNEQFF. V gene TRBV29-1 combines with J gene TRBJ2-1, with TRBD1 matching over 9 bases. V dropped 7 bases and J dropped 2; count of bases not matched to a gene: 6. This CDR3 region has 14 residues. Per germline, CDR1 SQVTM and CDR2 ANQGSEA.

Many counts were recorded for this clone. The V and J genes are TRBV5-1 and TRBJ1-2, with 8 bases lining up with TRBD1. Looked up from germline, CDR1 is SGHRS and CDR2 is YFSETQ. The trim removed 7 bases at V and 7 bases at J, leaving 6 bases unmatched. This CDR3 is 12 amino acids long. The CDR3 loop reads CASGTGGSGYTF. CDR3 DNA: TGCGCCAGCGGTACAGGGGGTAGTGGCTACACCTTC.

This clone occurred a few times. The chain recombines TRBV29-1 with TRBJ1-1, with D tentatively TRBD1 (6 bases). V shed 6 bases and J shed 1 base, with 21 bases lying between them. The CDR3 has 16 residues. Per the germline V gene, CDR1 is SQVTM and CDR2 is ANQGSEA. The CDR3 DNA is TGCAGCGTGCGAACAGGGTACCCCGTTCCGAACACTGAAGCTTTCTTT. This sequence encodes CSVRTGYPVPNTEAFF. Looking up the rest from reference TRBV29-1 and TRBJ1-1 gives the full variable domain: SAVISQKPSRDICQRGTSLTIQCQVDSQVTMMFWYRQQPGQSLTLIATANQGSEATYESGFVIDKFPISRPNLTFSTLTVSNMSPEDSSIYLCSVRTGYPVPNTEAFFGQGTRLTVV.

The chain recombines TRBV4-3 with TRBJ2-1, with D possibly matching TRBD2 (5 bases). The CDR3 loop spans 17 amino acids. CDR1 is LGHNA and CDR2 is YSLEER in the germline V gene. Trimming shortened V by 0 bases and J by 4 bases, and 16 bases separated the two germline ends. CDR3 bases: TGCGCCAGCAGCCAAGATGAGACGTTCGGACTGTACAATGAGCAGTTCTTC. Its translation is CASSQDETFGLYNEQFF.

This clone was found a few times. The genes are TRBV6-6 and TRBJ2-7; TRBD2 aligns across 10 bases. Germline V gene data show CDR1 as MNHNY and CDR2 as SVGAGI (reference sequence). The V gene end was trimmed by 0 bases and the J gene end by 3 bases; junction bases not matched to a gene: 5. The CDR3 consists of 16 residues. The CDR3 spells CASSYSVAGGDYEQYF. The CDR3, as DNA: TGTGCCAGCAGTTACTCGGTAGCGGGAGGTGACTACGAGCAGTACTTC.

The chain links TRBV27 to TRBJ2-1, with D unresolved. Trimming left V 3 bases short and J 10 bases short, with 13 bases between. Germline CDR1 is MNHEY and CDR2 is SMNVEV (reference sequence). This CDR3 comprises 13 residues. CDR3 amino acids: CASSFLPQEEQFF. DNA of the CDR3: TGTGCCAGCAGTTTTCTGCCGCAGGAGGAGCAGTTCTTC.

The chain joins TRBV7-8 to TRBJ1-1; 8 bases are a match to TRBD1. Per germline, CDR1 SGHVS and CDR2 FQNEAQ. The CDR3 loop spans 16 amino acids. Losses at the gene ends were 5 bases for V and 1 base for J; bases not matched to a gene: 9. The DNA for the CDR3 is TGTGCCAGCAGCATGGGACAGGTTTTGGGGAACACTGAAGCTTTCTTT. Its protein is CASSMGQVLGNTEAFF. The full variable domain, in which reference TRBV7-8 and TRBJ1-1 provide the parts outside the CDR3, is GAGVSQSPRYKVAKRGQDVALRCDPISGHVSLFWYQQALGQGPEFLTYFQNEAQLDKSGLPSDRFFAERPEGSVSTLKIQRTQQEDSAVYLCASSMGQVLGNTEAFFGQGTRLTVV.

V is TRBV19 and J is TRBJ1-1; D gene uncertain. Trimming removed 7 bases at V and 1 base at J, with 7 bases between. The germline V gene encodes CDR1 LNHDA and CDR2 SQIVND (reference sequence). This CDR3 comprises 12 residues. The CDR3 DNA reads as TGTGCCAGTAAATTTCCGAACACTGAAGCTTTCTTT. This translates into CASKFPNTEAFF.